This TCR beta chain was found in a study of radiotherapy plus CTLA-4 blockade in lung cancer. Study-wide context: Among all patients, 15% to 20% showed objective responses, while roughly 28% had disease control. General study results and limits: Response was reportedly best predicted by early blood T cell clone dynamics, with interferon-beta. Subsequent to radiotherapy plus ipilimumab, tumor-derived TCR clones underwent expansion in blood.

The study treated chemo-refractory metastatic non-small-cell lung cancer patients with focal radiation plus ipilimumab CTLA-4 blockade. Data came from immunoSEQ multiplex PCR; TCRdb stores just in-frame clones and leaves some out. The sample gives 25,000 to 30,000 clones, about 75% of which show up once; more than 20% is in the top ten. About this clone: Its antigen is currently unknown.

Looked up from germline, CDR1 is GTSNPN and CDR2 is SVGIG (reference sequence). Germline trimming cut 1 base from V and 15 bases from J; bases unmatched to any gene: 3. CDR3 length: 11 amino acids. Sequenced material: peripheral blood, taken from a patient treated with radiotherapy plus ipilimumab. This clonotype originated in a human donor with non-small cell lung cancer that progressed on radiotherapy plus ipilimumab. The rearrangement uses TRBV30 and TRBJ1-6; 7 bases line up with TRBD1. The CDR3 loop is CAWSEGAILHF. CDR3 in DNA: TGTGCCTGGAGTGAGGGGGCCATCCTCCACTTT.